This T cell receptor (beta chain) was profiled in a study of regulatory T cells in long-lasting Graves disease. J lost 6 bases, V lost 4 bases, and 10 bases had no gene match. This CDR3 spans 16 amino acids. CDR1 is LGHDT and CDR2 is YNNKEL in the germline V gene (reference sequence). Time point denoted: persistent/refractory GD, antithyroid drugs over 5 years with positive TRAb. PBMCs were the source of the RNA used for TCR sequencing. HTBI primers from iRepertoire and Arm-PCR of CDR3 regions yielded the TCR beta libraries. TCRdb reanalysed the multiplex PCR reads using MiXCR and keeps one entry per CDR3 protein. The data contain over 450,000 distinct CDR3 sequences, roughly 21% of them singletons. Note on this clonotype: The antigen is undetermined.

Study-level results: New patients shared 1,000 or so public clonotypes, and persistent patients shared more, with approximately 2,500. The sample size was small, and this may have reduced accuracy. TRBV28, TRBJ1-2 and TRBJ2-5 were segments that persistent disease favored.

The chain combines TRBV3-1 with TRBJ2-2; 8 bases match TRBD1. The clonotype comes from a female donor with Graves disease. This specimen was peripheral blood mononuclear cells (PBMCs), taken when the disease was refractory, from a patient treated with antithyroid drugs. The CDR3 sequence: CASSLSGTGLAGELFF. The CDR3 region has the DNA TGTGCCAGCAGCCTATCCGGGACAGGCCTCGCCGGGGAGCTGTTTTTT.